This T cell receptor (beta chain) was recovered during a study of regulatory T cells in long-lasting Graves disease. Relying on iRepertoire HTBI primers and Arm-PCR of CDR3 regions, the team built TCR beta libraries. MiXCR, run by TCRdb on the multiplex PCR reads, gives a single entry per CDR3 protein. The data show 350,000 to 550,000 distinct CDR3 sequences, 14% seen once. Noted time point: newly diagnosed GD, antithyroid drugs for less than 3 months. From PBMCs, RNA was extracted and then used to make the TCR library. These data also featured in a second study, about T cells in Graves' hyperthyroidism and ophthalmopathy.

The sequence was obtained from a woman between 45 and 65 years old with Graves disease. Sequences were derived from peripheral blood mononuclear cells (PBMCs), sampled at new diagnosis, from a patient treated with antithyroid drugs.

The CDR3 region is CASSWDFGNQPQHF. The CDR3 DNA reads as TGCGCCAGCAGCTGGGACTTCGGCAATCAGCCCCAGCATTTT. The V call is TRBV5-1, the J call TRBJ1-5, with D perhaps matching TRBD1 (5 bases). Trimming took off 3 bases at V and 2 bases at J, with 9 bases between the two ends. The CDR3 totals 14 residues. In germline, CDR1 is SGHRS, CDR2 YFSETQ.